The text below deals with one TCR beta chain. Sample-barcoded 5' priming and a J-beta primer mix drove a second PCR of 7 to 11 cycles. Each cDNA molecule received a tag from a template-switch adaptor that had 12 random nucleotides. MiXCR, run by TCRdb on the 5' RACE reads, gives a single entry per CDR3 protein. The data hold over 950,000 distinct CDR3 sequences, with roughly 51% observed a single time. The data stem from a study of blood T cells in healthy people across ages. The clonotype originates from a woman in her fifties or sixties in good health. Sequencing was performed on blood.

CDR3: CASSQNWGLQGRNEQYF. CDR3 coding DNA: TGTGCCAGCAGCCAAAATTGGGGGCTACAGGGGCGGAACGAGCAGTACTTC. The chain has TRBV14 and TRBJ2-4; TRBD1 matches 7 bases. Gene TRBJ2-7 matches the end of the DNA better, so the J call may be wrong. Germline V gene lookup returns CDR1 SGHDN and CDR2 FVKESK. The CDR3 length is 17 residues.